This T cell receptor beta chain was recovered during a study of T cell repertoires in cytomegalovirus infection. The CDR3 runs 15 residues. CDR1 and CDR2 (germline): MDHEN, SYDVKM. J gave up 5 bases and V 5 bases, and 8 bases lay outside the gene matches. From the reads, TCRdb called clonotypes with MiXCR, one entry per CDR3 protein. Of more than 200,000 distinct CDR3 sequences in the sample, 9.1% were seen once. The sequencing sample was made of PBMCs. The TCR comes from a human donor in good health (CMV status not recorded). Some clones in this sample may be carry-over from other donors' samples. The chain couples TRBV28 to TRBJ1-1, with 10 bases fitting TRBD1. CDR3 amino acids: CASSIRTGGRTEAFF. CDR3 DNA sequence: TGTGCCAGCAGTATTCGGACAGGGGGGCGTACTGAAGCTTTCTTT.